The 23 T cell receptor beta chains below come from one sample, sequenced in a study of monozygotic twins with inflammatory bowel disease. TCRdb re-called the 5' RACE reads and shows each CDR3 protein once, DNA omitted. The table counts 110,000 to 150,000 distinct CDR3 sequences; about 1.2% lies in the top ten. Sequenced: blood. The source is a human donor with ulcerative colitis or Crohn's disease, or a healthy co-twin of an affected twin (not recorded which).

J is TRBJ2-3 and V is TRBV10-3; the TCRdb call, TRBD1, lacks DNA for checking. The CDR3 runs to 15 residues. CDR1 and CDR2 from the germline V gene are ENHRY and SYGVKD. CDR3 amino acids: CAITGGGAGTDTQYF.

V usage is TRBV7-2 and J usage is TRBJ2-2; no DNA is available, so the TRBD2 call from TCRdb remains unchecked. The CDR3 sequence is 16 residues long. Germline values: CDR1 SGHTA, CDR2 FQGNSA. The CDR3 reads CASSTGTSGITGELFF.

This CDR3 is CSAFLAASSTDTQYF. The chain has TRBV20-1 and TRBJ2-3; there is no DNA to check the TCRdb D call of TRBD2. The CDR3 runs 15 residues. Per the germline V gene, CDR1 is DFQATT and CDR2 is SNEGSKA (reference sequence).

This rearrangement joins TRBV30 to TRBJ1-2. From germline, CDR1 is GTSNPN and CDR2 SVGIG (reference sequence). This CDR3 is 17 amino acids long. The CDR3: CAYNRAPGYRSDYGYTF. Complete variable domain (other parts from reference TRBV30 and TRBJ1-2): SQTIHQWPATLVQPVGSPLSLECTVEGTSNPNLYWYRQAAGRGLQLLFYSVGIGQISSEVPQNLSASRPQDRQFILSSKKLLLSDSGFYLCAYNRAPGYRSDYGYTFGSGTRLTVV.

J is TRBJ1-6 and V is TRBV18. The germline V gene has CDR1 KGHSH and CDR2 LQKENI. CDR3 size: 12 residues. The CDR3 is CASRTALSPLHF.

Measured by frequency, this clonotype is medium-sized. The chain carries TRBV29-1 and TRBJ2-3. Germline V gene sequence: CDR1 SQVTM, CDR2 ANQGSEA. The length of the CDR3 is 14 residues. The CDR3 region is CSVEGAQSTDTQYF.

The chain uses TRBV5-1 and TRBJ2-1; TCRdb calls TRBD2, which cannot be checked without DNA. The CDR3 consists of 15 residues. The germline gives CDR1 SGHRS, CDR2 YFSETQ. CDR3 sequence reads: CASSTGRGGYDEQFF.

Here the CDR3 reads CASSRTATNEKLFF. J is TRBJ1-4 and V is TRBV2; TCRdb indicates TRBD1, and absent DNA this call remains unverified. The CDR3 is 14 amino acids. Per germline, CDR1 SNHLY and CDR2 FYNNEI.

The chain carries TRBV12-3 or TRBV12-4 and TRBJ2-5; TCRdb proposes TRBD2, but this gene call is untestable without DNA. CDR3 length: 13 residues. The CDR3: CASTSGIQETQYF.

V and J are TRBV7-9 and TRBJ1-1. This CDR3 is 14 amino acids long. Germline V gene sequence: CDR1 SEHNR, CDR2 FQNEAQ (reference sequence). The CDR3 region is CASMRVGGGPEAFF.

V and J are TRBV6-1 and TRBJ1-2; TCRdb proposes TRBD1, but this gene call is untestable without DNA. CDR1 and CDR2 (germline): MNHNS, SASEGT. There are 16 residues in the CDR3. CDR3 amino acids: CASRDQGGVGKNGYTF.

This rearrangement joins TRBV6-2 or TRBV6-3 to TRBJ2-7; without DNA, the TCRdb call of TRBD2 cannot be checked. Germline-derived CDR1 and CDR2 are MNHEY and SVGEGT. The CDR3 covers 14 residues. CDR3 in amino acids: CASSYIAVPYEQYF.

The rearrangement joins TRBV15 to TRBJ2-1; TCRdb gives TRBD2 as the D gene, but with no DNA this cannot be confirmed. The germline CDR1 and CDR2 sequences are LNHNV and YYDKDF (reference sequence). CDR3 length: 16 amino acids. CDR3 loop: CATSRDPSGGGDEQFF.

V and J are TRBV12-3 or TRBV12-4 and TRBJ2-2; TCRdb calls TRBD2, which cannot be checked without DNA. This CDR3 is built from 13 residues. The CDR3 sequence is CATSERVTGELFF.

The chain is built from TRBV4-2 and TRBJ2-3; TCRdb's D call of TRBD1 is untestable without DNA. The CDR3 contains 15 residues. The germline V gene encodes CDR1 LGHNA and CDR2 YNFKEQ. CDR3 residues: CASSLLLRGADTQYF.

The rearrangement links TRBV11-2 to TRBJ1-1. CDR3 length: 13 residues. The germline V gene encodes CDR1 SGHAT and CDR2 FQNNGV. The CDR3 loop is CASSTGRTTEAFF. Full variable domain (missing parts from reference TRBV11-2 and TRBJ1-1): EAGVAQSPRYKIIEKRQSVAFWCNPISGHATLYWYQQILGQGPKLLIQFQNNGVVDDSQLPKDRFSAERLKGVDSTLKIQPAKLEDSAVYLCASSTGRTTEAFFGQGTRLTVV.

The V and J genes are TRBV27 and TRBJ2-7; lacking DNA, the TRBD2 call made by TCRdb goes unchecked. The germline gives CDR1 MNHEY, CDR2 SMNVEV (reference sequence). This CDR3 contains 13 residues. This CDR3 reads CASSRDQLDEQYF.

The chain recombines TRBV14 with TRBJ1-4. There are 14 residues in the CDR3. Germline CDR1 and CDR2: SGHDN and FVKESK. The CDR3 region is CASAEIEGSEKLFF.

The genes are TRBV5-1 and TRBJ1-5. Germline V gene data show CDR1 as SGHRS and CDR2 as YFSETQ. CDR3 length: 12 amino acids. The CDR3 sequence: CASSFEGQPQHF.

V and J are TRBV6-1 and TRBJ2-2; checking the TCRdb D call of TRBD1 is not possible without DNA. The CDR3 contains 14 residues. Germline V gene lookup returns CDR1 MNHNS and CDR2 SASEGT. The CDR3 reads CASKLAGQGGELFF.

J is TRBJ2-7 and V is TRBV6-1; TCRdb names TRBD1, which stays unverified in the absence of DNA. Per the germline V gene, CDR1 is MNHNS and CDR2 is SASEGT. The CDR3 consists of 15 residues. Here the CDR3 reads CASSNPRVQGYEQYF.

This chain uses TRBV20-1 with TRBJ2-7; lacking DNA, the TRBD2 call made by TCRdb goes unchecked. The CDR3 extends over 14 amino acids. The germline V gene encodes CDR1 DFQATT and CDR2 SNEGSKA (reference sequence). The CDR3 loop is CSAEKAGSSYEQYF.

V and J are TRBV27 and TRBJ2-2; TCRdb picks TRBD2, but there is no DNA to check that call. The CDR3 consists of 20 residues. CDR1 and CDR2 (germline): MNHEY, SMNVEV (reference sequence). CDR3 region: CASSLGYRLAGGSNTGELFF.